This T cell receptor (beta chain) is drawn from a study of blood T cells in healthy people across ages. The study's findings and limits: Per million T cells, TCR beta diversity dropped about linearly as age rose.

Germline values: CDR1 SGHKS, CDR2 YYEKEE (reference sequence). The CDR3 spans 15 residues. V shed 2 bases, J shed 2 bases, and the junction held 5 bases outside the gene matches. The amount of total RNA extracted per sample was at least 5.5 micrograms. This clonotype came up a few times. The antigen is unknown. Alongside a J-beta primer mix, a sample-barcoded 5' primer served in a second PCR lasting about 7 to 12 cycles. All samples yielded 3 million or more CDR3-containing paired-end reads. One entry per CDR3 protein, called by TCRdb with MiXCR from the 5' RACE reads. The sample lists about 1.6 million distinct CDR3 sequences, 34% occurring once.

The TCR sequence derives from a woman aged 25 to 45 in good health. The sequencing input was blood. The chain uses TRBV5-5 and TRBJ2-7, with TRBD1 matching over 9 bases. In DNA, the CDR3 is TGTGCCAGCAGCTTCGGGACAGGGAACACCTACGAGCAGTACTTC. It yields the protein CASSFGTGNTYEQYF.